A selection of T cell receptor beta chains follows, all from one sample in a study of blood T cell repertoires in COVID-19. TCRdb keeps only in-frame clones here, not all; method: immunoSEQ multiplex PCR. The table records about 150,000 clones, approximately 90% of them present only once. Sequencing was carried out using peripheral blood. Receptors originate from a man younger than 30 with COVID-19, enrolled during active disease. Both conserved end residues are part of each CDR3. The D gene is left open where the match is weak. A row's size may be missing; if present it is once, few, many or a size class.

CDR3 protein | V gene | CDR3 length | clone size | D gene | J gene
CASGFTGQSANTGELFF | TRBV12-5 | 17 | - | - | TRBJ2-2
CASSFQRDYTDTQYF | TRBV27 | 15 | - | TRBD2 | TRBJ2-3
CASSELQGFSYEQYF | TRBV6-1 | 15 | - | - | TRBJ2-7
CASSPREELLTLLF | TRBV28 | 14 | once | - | TRBJ1-4
CASSFRQGDNQPQHF | TRBV7-2 | 15 | - | TRBD1 | TRBJ1-5
CASSLGRTGGKNGYTF | TRBV7-6 | 16 | few | TRBD1 | TRBJ1-2
CASSQEGLAGYNEQFF | TRBV4-3 | 16 | few | TRBD2 | TRBJ2-1
CASSLESGSGNEQFF | TRBV7-2 | 15 | - | TRBD2 | TRBJ2-1
CASSQDYGGRTYGYTF | TRBV4-3 | 16 | - | - | TRBJ1-2
CASSAAYEQYF | TRBV28 | 11 | - | - | TRBJ2-7
CASSLGQVYEQYF | TRBV7-8 | 13 | - | - | TRBJ2-7
CASLRGYSNQPQHF | TRBV6-6 | 14 | - | - | TRBJ1-5
CASTNRFRLATSTDTQYF | TRBV13 | 18 | - | TRBD2 | TRBJ2-3
CATSDLGVPGELFF | TRBV24-1 | 14 | - | - | TRBJ2-2
CASRSGTSAIGYTGELFF | TRBV19 | 18 | - | TRBD2 | TRBJ2-2
CASSPGGGVGQETQYF | TRBV7-9 | 16 | - | TRBD2 | TRBJ2-5
CASSEPGQGHWGYTF | TRBV2 | 15 | - | TRBD1 | TRBJ1-2
CASSATGVVNQPQHF | TRBV9 | 15 | - | TRBD1 | TRBJ1-5
CASSLIRGERVSEAFF | TRBV6-2/TRBV6-3 | 16 | - | - | TRBJ1-1
CASSYPFDRIGANVLTF | TRBV6-2/TRBV6-3 | 17 | once | - | TRBJ2-6
CASSSGTGHTDTQYF | TRBV6-4 | 15 | - | - | TRBJ2-3
CASSVGQDGSPLHF | TRBV7-3 | 14 | - | TRBD1 | TRBJ1-6
CASSGRRQYGGYTF | TRBV13 | 14 | - | - | TRBJ1-2
CASSPSGGTYEQYF | TRBV18 | 14 | few | - | TRBJ2-7
CATSEGGYHSYNEQFF | TRBV24-1 | 16 | - | - | TRBJ2-1
CASNRPGDEQYF | TRBV28 | 12 | - | - | TRBJ2-7
CAISSGLANYNEQFF | TRBV10-3 | 15 | - | TRBD2 | TRBJ2-1
CASSSEDRGFETQYF | TRBV5-1 | 15 | once | TRBD1 | TRBJ2-5
CASSSPDRRGYGYTF | TRBV13 | 15 | - | - | TRBJ1-2
CASSLNVGSNQPQHF | TRBV5-1 | 15 | - | - | TRBJ1-5
CASSYGGGIYNEQFF | TRBV6-5 | 15 | few | TRBD2 | TRBJ2-1
CASSLEGTGIETQYF | TRBV7-9 | 15 | - | TRBD1 | TRBJ2-5
CASRTSGRAYEQYF | TRBV6-5 | 14 | - | TRBD2 | TRBJ2-7
CASSPAFVGNQPQHF | TRBV19 | 15 | - | - | TRBJ1-5
CATSDLPVRVAGAPINEQFF | TRBV24-1 | 20 | - | TRBD2 | TRBJ2-1
CASSGDSYEQYF | TRBV9 | 12 | once | - | TRBJ2-7
CASSPLKGGGLGRLLF | TRBV28 | 16 | - | - | TRBJ1-4
CASSVGPSYEQYF | TRBV9 | 13 | once | - | TRBJ2-7
CASSQDEGLAGGTYEQYF | TRBV3-1/TRBV3-2 | 18 | few | TRBD2 | TRBJ2-7
CASTTGGSGELFF | TRBV12-3/TRBV12-4 | 13 | - | - | TRBJ2-2
CAWSSGQGVWETQYF | TRBV30 | 15 | - | TRBD1 | TRBJ2-5
CASSEYRAGYTF | TRBV9 | 12 | - | - | TRBJ1-2
CASNPLQDNTGELFF | TRBV28 | 15 | - | - | TRBJ2-2
CASSLRGYKQYF | TRBV27 | 12 | - | - | TRBJ2-7
CASSQRTGGSNEKLLF | TRBV4-1 | 16 | - | TRBD1 | TRBJ1-4
CASSLPDYGYTF | TRBV7-2 | 12 | - | - | TRBJ1-2
CATSRDQGQGYGYTF | TRBV15 | 15 | once | - | TRBJ1-2
CAWQGMNTEAFF | TRBV30 | 12 | - | - | TRBJ1-1